This T cell receptor (beta chain) is drawn from a study of blood T cells in healthy people across ages. General study points: Age brought a roughly linear fall in TCR beta diversity measured per million T cells. Diversity was estimated from one million T cells, and these estimates were considered underestimates. Expanded clonotype changes were possibly confounded by unknown donor CMV status.

Of note for this clonotype: Its antigen is not identified.

Through a sample-barcoded 5' primer and a J-beta primer mix, a second PCR was run for roughly 7 to 11 cycles. TCRdb reanalysed the 5' RACE reads using MiXCR and keeps one entry per CDR3 protein. Among 800,000 or so distinct CDR3 sequences listed, about 25% were seen once. The CDR3 covers 17 residues. Germline CDR1 DFQATT, CDR2 SNEGSKA (reference sequence). The same specimen was also included in a second study, on T cells of mothers and their children. That publication notes: Evidence of persistent microchimeric T cell clones was absent.

The gene calls are TRBV20-1 and TRBJ2-5; 8 bases are a match to TRBD1. The J call may not be correct, given that the DNA end is closer to TRBJ2-1. This TCR was recovered from a boy aged 5-17 years in good health. The sample comprised blood. CDR3 nucleotide sequence: TGCAGTGCTAGAAGAAGGACAGGGAAAGGTTTTTTGGATGAGCAGTTCTTC. Translated, it gives CSARRRTGKGFLDEQFF.